This T cell receptor (beta chain) was captured by sequencing in a study of CD8 T cells in ankylosing spondylitis. General observations from the study: Seemingly characteristic of ankylosing spondylitis blood was a TCR beta motif consisting of about 8 highly homologous variants.

This clonotype was counted at least ten times. Its antigen is not known. Trimming left V 1 base short and J 5 bases short, with 11 bases between. Germline values: CDR1 SGHAT, CDR2 FQNNGV. This CDR3 has 14 amino acids. TCRdb analysed the 5' RACE reads with MiXCR anew, one entry per CDR3 protein. In the table there are some 200,000 distinct CDR3 sequences, roughly 18% of which are singletons. Sequences were obtained from blood, either unsorted or a sorted T cell fraction (not recorded which). This chain uses TRBV11-2 with TRBJ1-2; D ambiguous. This TCR came from a male donor between 10 and 30 years old with ankylosing spondylitis or in good health (not recorded which). As DNA, the CDR3 is TGTGCCAGCAGCTTAGGGGCAGGCCTATATGGCTACACCTTC. It specifies CASSLGAGLYGYTF.